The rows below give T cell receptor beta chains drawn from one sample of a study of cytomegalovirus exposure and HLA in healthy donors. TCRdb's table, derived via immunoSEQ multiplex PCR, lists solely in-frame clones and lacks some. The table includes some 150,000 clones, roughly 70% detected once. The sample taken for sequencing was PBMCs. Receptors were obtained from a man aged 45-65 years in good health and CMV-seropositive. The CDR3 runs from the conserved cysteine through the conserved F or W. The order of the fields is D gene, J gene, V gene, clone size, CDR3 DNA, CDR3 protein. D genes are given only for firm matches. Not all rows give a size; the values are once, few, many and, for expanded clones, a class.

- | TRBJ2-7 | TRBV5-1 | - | TGCGCCAGCAGCTTACAGGACGAGCAGTACTTC | CASSLQDEQYF
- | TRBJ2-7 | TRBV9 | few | TGTGCCAGCAGCGTAGAGGGCAGGGCCCACGAGCAGTACTTC | CASSVEGRAHEQYF
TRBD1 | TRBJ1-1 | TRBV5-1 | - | TGCGCCAGCAGCTTGGGGGCCGGGACAGTGAACACTGAAGCTTTCTTT | CASSLGAGTVNTEAFF
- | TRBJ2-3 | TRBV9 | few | TGTGCCAGCAGCGTAGACCCGGGAGTCACAGATACGCAGTATTTT | CASSVDPGVTDTQYF
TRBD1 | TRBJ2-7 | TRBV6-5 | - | TGTGCCAGCAGCCCCGGGACAGGGTGGTACGAGCAGTACTTC | CASSPGTGWYEQYF
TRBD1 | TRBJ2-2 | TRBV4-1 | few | TGCGCCAGCAGCCAGCCGACAGGGCAAGCCGGGGAGCTGTTTTTT | CASSQPTGQAGELFF
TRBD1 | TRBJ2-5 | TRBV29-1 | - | TGCAGCGTTGGAGGGGGCCTAGAGACCCAGTACTTC | CSVGGGLETQYF
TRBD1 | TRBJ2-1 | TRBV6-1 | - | TGTGCCAGCAGAAGACAGGGGATGAACAATGAGCAGTTCTTC | CASRRQGMNNEQFF
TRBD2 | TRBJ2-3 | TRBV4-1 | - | TGCGCCAGCAGCCAAGCGGTATGGCGGGGGGGCAGAGATACGCAGTATTTT | CASSQAVWRGGRDTQYF
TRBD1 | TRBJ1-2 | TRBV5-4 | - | TGTGCCAGCAGCTTGGGGCAGGGGGCGGTTGGCTACACCTTC | CASSLGQGAVGYTF
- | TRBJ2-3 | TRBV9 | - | TGTGCCAGCAGCGTAGCTAGCACAGATACGCAGTATTTT | CASSVASTDTQYF
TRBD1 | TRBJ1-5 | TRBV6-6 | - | TGTGCCAGCACCCGGGACAGGACTAGCAATCAGCCCCAGCATTTT | CASTRDRTSNQPQHF
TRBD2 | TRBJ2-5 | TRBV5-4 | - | TGTGCCAGCAGATACGGGACTAGCGGGAGGAGTCAGTACTTC | CASRYGTSGRSQYF
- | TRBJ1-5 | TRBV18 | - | TGTGCCAGCTCACCACTTGGACAGAGCAATCAGCCCCAGCATTTT | CASSPLGQSNQPQHF
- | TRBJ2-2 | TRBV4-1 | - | TGCGCCAGCAGCCAAGACCGGACAGCCGGGGAGCTGTTTTTT | CASSQDRTAGELFF
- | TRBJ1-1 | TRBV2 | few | TGTGCCAGCAACCTACAGGGTGGGAGTACTGAAGCTTTCTTT | CASNLQGGSTEAFF
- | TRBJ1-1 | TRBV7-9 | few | TGTGCCAGCAGCTCACAGGGTTTAGGCACTGAAGCTTTCTTT | CASSSQGLGTEAFF
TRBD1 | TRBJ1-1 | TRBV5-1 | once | TGCGCCAGCAGCTTTCAGGGGGCGATCGACACTGAAGCTTTCTTT | CASSFQGAIDTEAFF
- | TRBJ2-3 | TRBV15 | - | TGTGCCACCAGCTCCCGGGACGGAGGACAGGATACGCAGTATTTT | CATSSRDGGQDTQYF
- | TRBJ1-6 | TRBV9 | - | TGTGCCAGCAGGGGGGGGTTTAATTCACCCCTCCACTTT | CASRGGFNSPLHF
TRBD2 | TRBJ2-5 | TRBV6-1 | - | TGTGCCAGCAGTGCTCCCAGCGGGGGGGCCGAGACCCAGTACTTC | CASSAPSGGAETQYF
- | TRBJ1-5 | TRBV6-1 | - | TGTGCCAGCGGGAAAGGGACAATAAGCAATCAGCCCCAGCATTTT | CASGKGTISNQPQHF
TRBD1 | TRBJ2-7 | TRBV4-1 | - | TGCGCCAGCAGCCAACCAGGGACAGGGCACACCTACGAGCAGTACTTC | CASSQPGTGHTYEQYF
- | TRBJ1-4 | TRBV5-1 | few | TGCGCCAGCAGCTTGTACAATAATGAAAAACTGTTTTTT | CASSLYNNEKLFF
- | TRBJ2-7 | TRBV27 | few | TGTGCCAGCAGTTTAGGCCCCCAGGACGAGCAGTACTTC | CASSLGPQDEQYF
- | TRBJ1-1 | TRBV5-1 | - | TGCGCCAGCAGCGGGACATTGAACACTGAAGCTTTCTTT | CASSGTLNTEAFF
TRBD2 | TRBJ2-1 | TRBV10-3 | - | TGTGCCATCAGTCGCCTAGCGGGCAACTACAATGAGCAGTTCTTC | CAISRLAGNYNEQFF
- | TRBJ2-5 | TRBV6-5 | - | TGTGCCAGCAGTTACGGGCCCGATTCGACCCAGTACTTC | CASSYGPDSTQYF
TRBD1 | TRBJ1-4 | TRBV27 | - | TGTGCCAGCAAGCGACAGGGGGCAACTAATGAAAAACTGTTTTTT | CASKRQGATNEKLFF
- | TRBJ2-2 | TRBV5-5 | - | TGTGCCAGCAGCTTGTGGGAGAGCACCGGGGAGCTGTTTTTT | CASSLWESTGELFF
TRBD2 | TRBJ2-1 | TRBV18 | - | TGTGCCAGCTCCCTCCTAGCGGGAGGATCTTTGAATGAGCAGTTCTTC | CASSLLAGGSLNEQFF
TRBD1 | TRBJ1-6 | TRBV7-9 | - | TGTGCCAGCAGCACGGGGACAGAGTTATATAATTCACCCCTCCACTTT | CASSTGTELYNSPLHF
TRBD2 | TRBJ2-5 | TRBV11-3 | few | TGTGCCAGCAGCTTCGTAGCGGGAGGAGGGTTTCGAGAGACCCAGTACTTC | CASSFVAGGGFRETQYF
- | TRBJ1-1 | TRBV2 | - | TGTGCCAGCCGCGGTGCGGGAGAAGCTTTCTTT | CASRGAGEAFF
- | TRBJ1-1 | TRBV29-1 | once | TGCAGCGTTGTACGGGATTTGAACACTGAAGCTTTCTTT | CSVVRDLNTEAFF
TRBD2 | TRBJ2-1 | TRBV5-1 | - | TGCGCCAGCAGCTTCGGTAGCGGGGCGTCCAATGAGCAGTTCTTC | CASSFGSGASNEQFF
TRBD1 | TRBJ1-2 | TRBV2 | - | TGTGCCAGCAGTCTAACCGGGACAGGGGGTGGCTACACCTTC | CASSLTGTGGGYTF
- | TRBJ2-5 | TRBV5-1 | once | TGCGCCAGCAGCTTGTTAGAGGAGACCCAGTACTTC | CASSLLEETQYF
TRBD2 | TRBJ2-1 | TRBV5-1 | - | TGCGCCAGCAGCTTGGAGTTAGCGGGGGGGTCTGGTGAGCAGTTCTTC | CASSLELAGGSGEQFF
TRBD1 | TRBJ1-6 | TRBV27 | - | TGTGCCAGCACCCCCGGGACAGCGAATTCACCCCTCCACTTT | CASTPGTANSPLHF
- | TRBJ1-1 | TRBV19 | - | TGTGCCAGTAGTGCCTCGGGTTTCACTGAAGCTTTCTTT | CASSASGFTEAFF
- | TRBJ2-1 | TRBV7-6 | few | TGTGCCAGCAGCTTCCTGGCGGGGAACAATGAGCAGTTCTTC | CASSFLAGNNEQFF
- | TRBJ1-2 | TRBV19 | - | TGTGCCAGTAGTGAACAGGTTTTCTATGGCTACACCTTC | CASSEQVFYGYTF
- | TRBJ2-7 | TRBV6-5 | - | TGTGCCAGCAGCAATACCCCGCAGGGTGGTGGGCAGTACTTC | CASSNTPQGGGQYF
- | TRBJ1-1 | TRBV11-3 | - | TGTGCCAGCAGCTCCGAACTTAGAGGTACTGAAGCTTTCTTT | CASSSELRGTEAFF
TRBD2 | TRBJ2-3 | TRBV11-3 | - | TGTGCCAGCAGCTTAGATTCTTTCGGTGGGAGGGGCACAGATACGCAGTATTTT | CASSLDSFGGRGTDTQYF
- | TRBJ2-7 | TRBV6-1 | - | TGTGCCAGCAGTCAACAGGGTTTCTCCTACGAGCAGTACTTC | CASSQQGFSYEQYF
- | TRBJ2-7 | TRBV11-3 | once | TGTGCCAGCAGCTTAGGGACAGCTACTGAGCAGTACTTC | CASSLGTATEQYF
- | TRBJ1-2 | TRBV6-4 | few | TGTGCCAGCAGTGCCGCCCGGACTGGGGGCTACACCTTC | CASSAARTGGYTF
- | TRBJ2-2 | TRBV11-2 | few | TGTGCCAGCAGCTTAGATCTGGCACCTAACACCGGGGAGCTGTTTTTT | CASSLDLAPNTGELFF
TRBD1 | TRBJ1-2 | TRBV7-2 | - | TGTGCCAGCAGCTTCGGAGGACAGGGGGTCGAAGGCTACACCTTC | CASSFGGQGVEGYTF
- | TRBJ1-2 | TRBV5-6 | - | TGTGCCAGCAGCTTATTACAGGTCCGAGGCTATGGCTACACCTTC | CASSLLQVRGYGYTF
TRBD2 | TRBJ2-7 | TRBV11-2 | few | TGTGCCAGCAGCTTAGAGGGGACTAGCGGGACTCTCTACGAGCAGTACTTC | CASSLEGTSGTLYEQYF
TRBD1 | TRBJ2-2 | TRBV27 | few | TGTGCCAGCAGCTTCGACAGGGCGGGCGGGGAGCTGTTTTTT | CASSFDRAGGELFF